This T cell receptor beta chain was observed in a study of OX40 agonist ivuxolimab in advanced cancers. As for this clone: The antigen is not known.

V lost 3 bases to trimming and J lost 9 bases, with 12 bases between them. The CDR3 has 13 amino acids. CDR1 and CDR2 (germline): LNHDA, SQIVND (reference sequence). Measured with immunoSEQ multiplex PCR; TCRdb has only the in-frame clones, and not every one. The sample consists of over 80,000 clones, approximately 91% of them appearing once. General study results and limits: At 0.1 to 3.0 mg/kg, CD4+ and CD8+ blood T cells expanded clonally by week 6.

Excluded were patients having autoimmune disease history or systemic immunosuppression. The chain employs TRBV19 and TRBJ1-5, with D perhaps matching TRBD1 (5 bases). The sequenced sample was CD4+ or CD8+ T cells sorted from blood, obtained in a trial of the OX40 agonist ivuxolimab. This sequence originates from an adult with an advanced solid tumor such as melanoma, head and neck, liver or kidney cancer. This CDR3 reads CASSIQGRGPQHF. The CDR3 coding sequence is TGTGCCAGTAGTATTCAGGGTCGCGGGCCCCAGCATTTT.